One sample yielded the 7 T cell receptor beta chains listed below, sequenced in a study of response to subunit inactivated influenza vaccine. TCRdb reanalysed the RT-PCR reads using MiXCR and keeps one entry per CDR3 protein. Of fewer than 600,000 distinct CDR3 sequences listed, under 8.5% were seen once; the top ten hold 13%. Sequencing used PBMCs from blood, obtained 23 months after vaccination. Receptors were obtained from a man between 50 and 69 years old who received an inactivated influenza vaccine.

To note about this clonotype: This may stem from a read error, because a much larger clone lies one nucleotide away. The rearrangement joins TRBV3-1 to TRBJ2-5; D remains unclear. With 3 bases removed from V and 4 bases from J, the gap between germline ends came to 6 bases. The CDR3 has 12 residues. Germline lookup yields CDR1 LGHDT and CDR2 YNNKEL (reference sequence). The CDR3 DNA follows: TGTGCCAGCAGCCAGATAAGAGAGACCCAGTACTTC. Its translation: CASSQIRETQYF.

This clonotype was recorded many times. This chain links TRBV6-5 with TRBJ2-1, with 9 bases that match TRBD2. The V segment lost 1 base and the J segment 16 bases; nucleotides outside the gene matches: 5. Per germline, CDR1 MNHEY and CDR2 SVGAGI. CDR3 length: 12 residues. The CDR3 sequence is CASSYFAGGLFF. As DNA, the CDR3 is TGTGCCAGCAGTTACTTTGCGGGGGGGCTATTCTTC.

The chain couples TRBV3-1 to TRBJ2-3; D is perhaps TRBD2 (5 bases). The CDR3 runs 14 residues. The ends were cut back, 4 bases at V and 6 bases at J, with 14 bases in the middle. Germline loops: CDR1 LGHDT, CDR2 YNNKEL (reference sequence). This chain's CDR3 is CASSPRGSSDTQYF. Here the CDR3 DNA reads TGTGCCAGCAGCCCAAGAGGGAGCAGCGATACGCAGTATTTT.

This clonotype has at least ten counts. The rearrangement uses TRBV12-3 or TRBV12-4 and TRBJ2-1; 9 nucleotides line up with TRBD1. The CDR3 is 16 amino acids. V shed 6 bases and J 8 bases; nucleotides not matched to a gene: 14. CDR3 nucleotide sequence: TGTGCCAGCAGCCATCTAACCGGGACAGGGATCGATGAGCAGTTCTTC. Its translation: CASSHLTGTGIDEQFF.

This clonotype was observed many times. CDR3 residues: CASSLTSGTQYF. Written as DNA, the CDR3 is TGTGCCAGCAGCTTAACTAGCGGGACCCAGTACTTC. The chain uses TRBV7-2 and TRBJ2-5; TRBD2 matches at 8 bases. The junction had 0 bases not matched to a gene; V was cut back by 2 bases and J by 7 bases. Germline V gene sequence: CDR1 SGHTA, CDR2 FQGNSA. The CDR3 is 12 amino acids.

The sample holds a few counts of this clonotype. The rearrangement links TRBV29-1 to TRBJ2-3; possible D gene TRBD2, 5 bases. The germline V and J ends were trimmed by 4 bases and 5 bases, with 7 bases remaining between them. CDR1 and CDR2 (germline): SQVTM, ANQGSEA. The CDR3 has 11 amino acids. The CDR3, as DNA: TGCAGCGTTGGACGGGGAGATACGCAGTATTTT. Translating gives CSVGRGDTQYF.

The gene calls are TRBV21-1 and TRBJ2-1. TRBV21-1 is recorded as a pseudogene. This CDR3 is 19 amino acids long. CDR3 in DNA: TGTGCCAGCAGCAAAGAAAAGCCTCGGAACAGGGGCTCCTACAATGAGCAGTTCTTC. As protein: CASSKEKPRNRGSYNEQFF.